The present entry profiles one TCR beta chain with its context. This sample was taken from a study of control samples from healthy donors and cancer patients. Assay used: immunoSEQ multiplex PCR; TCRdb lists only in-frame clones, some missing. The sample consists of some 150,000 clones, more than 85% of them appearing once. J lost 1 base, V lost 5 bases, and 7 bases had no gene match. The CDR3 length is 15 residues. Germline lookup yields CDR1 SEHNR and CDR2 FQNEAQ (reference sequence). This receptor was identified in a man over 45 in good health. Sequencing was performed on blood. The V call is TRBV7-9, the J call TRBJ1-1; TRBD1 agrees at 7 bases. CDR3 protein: CASSRTTGANTEAFF. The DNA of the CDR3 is TGTGCCAGCAGCCGAACCACAGGGGCGAACACTGAAGCTTTCTTT.